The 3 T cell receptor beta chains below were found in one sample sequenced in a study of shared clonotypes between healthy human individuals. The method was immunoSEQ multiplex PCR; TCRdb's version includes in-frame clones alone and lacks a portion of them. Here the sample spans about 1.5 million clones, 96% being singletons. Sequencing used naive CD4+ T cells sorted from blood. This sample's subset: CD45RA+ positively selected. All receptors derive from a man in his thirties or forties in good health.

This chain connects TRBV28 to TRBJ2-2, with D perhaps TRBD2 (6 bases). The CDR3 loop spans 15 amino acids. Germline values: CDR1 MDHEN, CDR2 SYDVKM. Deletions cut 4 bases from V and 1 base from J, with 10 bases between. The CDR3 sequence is CASSYAGWNTGELFF. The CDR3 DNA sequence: TGTGCCAGCAGTTATGCGGGATGGAACACCGGGGAGCTGTTTTTT. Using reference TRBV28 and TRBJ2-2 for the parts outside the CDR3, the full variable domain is DVKVTQSSRYLVKRTGEKVFLECVQDMDHENMFWYRQDPGLGLRLIYFSYDVKMKEKGDIPEGYSVSREKKERFSLILESASTNQTSMYLCASSYAGWNTGELFFGEGSRLTVL.

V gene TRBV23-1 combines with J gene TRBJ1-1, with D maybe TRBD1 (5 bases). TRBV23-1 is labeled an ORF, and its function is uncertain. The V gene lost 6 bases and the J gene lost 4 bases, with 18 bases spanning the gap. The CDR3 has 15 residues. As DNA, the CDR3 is TGCGCCAGCAGAGACCTTCAGGGAACGGGCACTGAAGCTTTCTTT. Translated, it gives CASRDLQGTGTEAFF.

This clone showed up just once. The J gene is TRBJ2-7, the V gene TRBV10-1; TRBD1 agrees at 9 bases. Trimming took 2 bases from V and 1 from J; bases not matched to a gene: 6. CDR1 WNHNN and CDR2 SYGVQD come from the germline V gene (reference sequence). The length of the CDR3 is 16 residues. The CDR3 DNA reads TGCGCCAGCAGTGAGGCCTCCGGGACAGGGTCCTACGAGCAGTACTTC. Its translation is CASSEASGTGSYEQYF.